This TCR beta chain is drawn from a study of T cell changes during pregnancy in multiple sclerosis. The length of the CDR3 is 12 residues. Trimming took off 9 bases at V and 6 bases at J, with 14 bases between the two ends. Germline CDR1 SNHLY, CDR2 FYNNEI. This clone came up once. The repertoire was sequenced with immunoSEQ multiplex PCR; TCRdb's copy has only in-frame clones and lacks some. The sample includes 40,000 to 45,000 clones, 85% to 95% of them seen just once. The sequencing here drew on CD4+ T cells from peripheral blood mononuclear cells, taken in the third trimester of pregnancy. The TCR sequence derives from a female donor with multiple sclerosis, enrolled in a pregnancy study. The genes are TRBV2 and TRBJ1-1, with a possible D match to TRBD1 (6 bases). CDR3 bases: TGTGCCAGTCACAGGGAAGGGGCTGAAGCTTTCTTT. Amino acid sequence: CASHREGAEAFF.